This T cell receptor (beta chain) originates from a study of blood T cells in healthy people across ages. Study-level background: T cells yielded about one barcoded beta molecule per two cells through template switching. Whole-study results and caveats: Naive CD4+ cells and diversity were both higher in long-lived donors than in aged donors.

Unmatched junction bases numbered 4, after V lost 2 bases and J lost 2 bases. Germline values: CDR1 LGHDT, CDR2 YNNKEL (reference sequence). The CDR3 is made up of 17 amino acids. The use of a sample-barcoded 5' primer and a J-beta primer mix characterized a second PCR of about 7 to 12 cycles. TCRdb redid the calling of the 5' RACE reads with MiXCR, one entry per CDR3 protein. The data show 850,000 or so distinct CDR3 sequences, with 29% seen just once and 17% held by the top ten. Points on this clonotype: Its antigen is as yet unknown.

A minimum of 7 million PBMCs was isolated per sample. The sequenced material came from blood. The sequence came from a woman of 80 years or more in good health. The rearrangement uses TRBV3-1 and TRBJ2-3, with TRBD2 matching over 13 bases. The CDR3 DNA sequence: TGTGCCAGCAGCCAATCGGGACTAGCGGGGTACACAGATACGCAGTATTTT. It codes for CASSQSGLAGYTDTQYF.